This T cell receptor beta chain was identified in a study of glioma-infiltrating T cells after dendritic cell vaccination. The study's findings and limits: No direct clonality-survival link was found; a diverse polyclonal response may matter. Complete blood and tumor specimen sets were limited to few patients.

V shed 3 bases and J shed 9 bases, with 14 bases lying between them. In germline, CDR1 is SQVTM, CDR2 ANQGSEA. This CDR3 region has 12 residues. This clone showed up just once. Antigen unknown. The repertoire was sequenced with immunoSEQ multiplex PCR; TCRdb's copy has only in-frame clones and lacks some. The sample shows under 100,000 clones, roughly 84% of them seen only once. The chain has TRBV29-1 and TRBJ1-1; D perhaps matches TRBD1 (6 bases). The receptor's source is a human donor with glioblastoma. The sample was blood, taken before dendritic cell vaccination. CDR3 bases: TGCAGCGTTGACAGGGGTTCCCCCAAAGCTTTCTTT. Translating it yields CSVDRGSPKAFF.